The rows below give T cell receptor beta chains drawn from one sample of a study of T cells in Graves' hyperthyroidism and ophthalmopathy. A single record per CDR3 protein comes from TCRdb applying MiXCR to the multiplex PCR reads. The table shows 270,000 or so distinct CDR3 sequences, with less than 30% occurring only once. Material for sequencing was blood. The receptors were sampled from a man aged 35 to 55 with Graves' hyperthyroidism that later progressed to Graves' ophthalmopathy. CDR3s include the opening cysteine and the closing phenylalanine or tryptophan. A D gene is named only where the DNA matches it firmly. Expanded clones are given a class, and other clones once, few, many or no size at all.

many TRBJ2-7 TRBD2 TRBV2 CASSLRLAGTHEQYF TGTGCCAGCAGTTTAAGACTAGCGGGAACCCACGAGCAGTACTTC
many TRBJ2-5 - TRBV7-2 CASSPRVSETQYF TGTGCCAGCAGCCCCCGGGTGTCGGAGACCCAGTACTTC
many TRBJ2-7 - TRBV12-3/TRBV12-4 CASSGTLAAYEQYF TGTGCCAGCAGTGGGACCCTCGCAGCCTACGAGCAGTACTTC
many TRBJ1-2 - TRBV7-2 CASSPQSGSYGYTF TGTGCCAGCAGCCCCCAATCGGGCAGCTATGGCTACACCTTC
- TRBJ1-1 TRBD1 TRBV12-3/TRBV12-4 CASRFRTGVHTEAFF TGTGCCAGCCGATTTCGGACAGGCGTTCACACTGAAGCTTTCTTT
- TRBJ2-5 TRBD1 TRBV6-8 CASLRDRAETQYF TGTGCCAGCCTGAGGGACAGGGCGGAGACCCAGTACTTC
- TRBJ1-1 - TRBV12-3/TRBV12-4 CASRGDREAFF TGTGCCAGCAGGGGAGACAGGGAAGCTTTCTTT
many TRBJ2-2 TRBD2 TRBV9 CASSVQTSGANTGELFF TGTGCCAGCAGCGTACAGACTAGCGGGGCAAACACCGGGGAGCTGTTTTTT
- TRBJ1-2 - TRBV27 CASSVDRPPRGYGYTF TGTGCCAGCAGTGTTGACAGGCCGCCACGAGGCTATGGCTACACCTTC
many TRBJ2-5 TRBD2 TRBV14 CASSHPSGRETQYF TGTGCCAGCAGCCACCCAAGCGGGAGAGAGACCCAGTACTTC
many TRBJ2-2 - TRBV18 CASSPLSSGELFF TGTGCCAGCTCACCACTTTCATCCGGGGAGCTGTTTTTT
many TRBJ2-5 - TRBV4-1 CASSLHPSGSPGETQYF TGCGCCAGCAGCCTCCATCCCTCCGGGTCGCCTGGAGAGACCCAGTACTTC
many TRBJ1-2 TRBD1 TRBV24-1 CATSDRTGNGYTF TGTGCCACCAGTGACCGGACAGGGAATGGCTACACCTTC
many TRBJ2-5 TRBD1 TRBV30 CAWSQGTEIQETQYF TGTGCCTGGAGCCAAGGGACAGAGATTCAAGAGACCCAGTACTTC
many TRBJ2-2 TRBD2 TRBV28 CASSLFPSGSGTGELFF TGTGCCAGCAGTTTATTCCCCAGCGGGAGCGGCACCGGGGAGCTGTTTTTT
many TRBJ2-2 - TRBV4-2 CASSQGLLAGELFF TGTGCCAGCAGCCAAGGGCTTCTGGCCGGGGAGCTGTTTTTT
many TRBJ1-5 TRBD1 TRBV20-1 CSARVNQGAFNQPQHF TGCAGTGCTAGAGTTAATCAGGGGGCCTTCAATCAGCCCCAGCATTTT
many TRBJ2-5 TRBD2 TRBV6-5 CASSSPGLAGVETQYF TGTGCCAGCAGTTCCCCGGGACTAGCGGGAGTGGAGACCCAGTACTTC
many TRBJ2-7 - TRBV11-2 CASSFRTYEQYF TGTGCCAGCAGCTTCAGGACCTACGAGCAGTACTTC
once TRBJ1-1 - TRBV11-2 CASSSSTFGTEAFF TGTGCCAGCAGCTCGTCTACCTTCGGCACTGAAGCTTTCTTT
- TRBJ2-7 TRBD1 TRBV6-2/TRBV6-3 CASSYSEDWTGSSYEQYF TGTGCCAGCAGTTACTCGGAGGATTGGACAGGGAGCTCCTACGAGCAGTACTTC
many TRBJ1-5 - TRBV28 CASTLTLGQPQHF TGTGCCAGCACCCTCACTCTCGGTCAGCCCCAGCATTTT
- TRBJ2-5 TRBD1 TRBV2 CASTTSGQGAETQYF TGTGCCAGCACCACATCGGGACAGGGCGCAGAGACCCAGTACTTC
many TRBJ2-7 - TRBV5-1 CASSLDSPTYEQYF TGCGCCAGCAGCTTGGACAGTCCGACCTACGAGCAGTACTTC
many TRBJ1-2 - TRBV20-1 CSARDLAGHGTPNYGYTF TGCAGTGCTAGAGATCTAGCGGGGCACGGGACACCTAACTATGGCTACACCTTC
- TRBJ1-3 - TRBV12-3/TRBV12-4 CASSLTGFSGNTIYF TGTGCCAGCAGTTTGACAGGATTCTCTGGAAACACCATATATTTT
many TRBJ2-7 - TRBV11-2 CASSLGRLAGRYEQYF TGTGCCAGCAGCTTAGGTCGGTTGGCGGGACGGTACGAGCAGTACTTC